This T cell receptor (beta chain) is drawn from a study of blood T cell repertoires in COVID-19 (dated by TCRdb to about 2020). With respect to the entire study: Samples from collaborators originated in the United States, Italy and Spain and spanned both the acute and convalescent phases of COVID-19. The material from the prospective study consisted of cDNA or gDNA derived from T cells, B-cell-depleted T cells, or PBMCs. The dataset comprised deeply sampled blood TCRbeta repertoires from subjects exposed to, actively infected with, or recovered from COVID-19. The repertoires were made available in a free public database intended to serve as a resource for research on the immune response to SARS-CoV-2. The samples were drawn from the first 160 participants of the ongoing ImmuneRACE study and from 1,200 or so subjects provided by 6 global collaborators. Sample metadata almost always included a de-identified subject ID, COVID-19 status, age in years and sex. Where available, HLA class I and class II types were obtained from metadata supplied by the sample provider rather than from assay-based typing. The full study reports these points: The quantity of clinical and demographic metadata differed by source and by participant and was supplied without curation.

TCRbeta CDR3 regions were amplified from genomic DNA using the immunoSEQ Assay, a bias-controlled multiplex PCR. The study's processing was this. The number of nucleated cells in each sample was estimated by amplification of reference gene primers within the assay. Sequence reads were collapsed and filtered to measure the absolute abundance of every unique TCRbeta CDR3 rearrangement. For each sample, productive Simpson clonality was calculated as the square root of Simpson's diversity index over productive rearrangements. Here the immuneACCESS table is served through TCRdb, limited to in-frame sequences with V and J called. Missing clones are a known gap in these copies; in checked studies unresolved V genes cover under half, and the rest lacks a known reason. The V and J calls and clone size were taken over from that table, and D and trimming were inferred from the DNA. This sample lists a few hundred thousand clones; approximately 91% were detected once. The ten top clones hold 2% to 2.5% of the sample.

V lost 0 bases and J lost 0 bases; the stretch between them is 12 bases long. The CDR3 runs 17 amino acids, cysteine and phenylalanine included. Here the CDR3 DNA is all that survives: 51 bases in frame from base 1. CDR1 and CDR2 are read off the germline V gene as LGHNA and YNFKEQ. The collaborating institutions used their own protocols to collect whole blood in K2EDTA tubes. Collaborator samples were shipped for TCRbeta analysis as frozen whole blood, isolated PBMCs, or DNA extracted from either sample type. As for this clone: There is no known antigen for this receptor. No base-level quality is on record; no much larger clone is a single base apart.

The sequence links TRBV4-2 to TRBJ1-3, with no confident D gene call. The source is a middle-aged man with acute or convalescent COVID-19. The sequenced material came from peripheral blood. The nucleotide sequence is given as TGTGCCAGCAGCCAAGATATAGCCCAGAGCTCTGGAAACACCATATATTTT. Its amino acids are CASSQDIAQSSGNTIYF.